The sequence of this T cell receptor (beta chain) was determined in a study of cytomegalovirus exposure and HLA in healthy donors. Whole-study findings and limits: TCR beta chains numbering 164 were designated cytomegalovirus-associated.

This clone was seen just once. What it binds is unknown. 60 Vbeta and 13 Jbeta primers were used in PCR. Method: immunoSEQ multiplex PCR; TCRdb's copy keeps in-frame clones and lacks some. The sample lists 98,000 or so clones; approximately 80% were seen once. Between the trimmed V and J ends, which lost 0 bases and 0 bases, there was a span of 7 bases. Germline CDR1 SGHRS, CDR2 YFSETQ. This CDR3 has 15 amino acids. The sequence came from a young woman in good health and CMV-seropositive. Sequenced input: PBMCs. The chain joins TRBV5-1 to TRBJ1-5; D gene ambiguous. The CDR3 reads CASSLAGNSNQPQHF. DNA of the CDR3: TGCGCCAGCAGCTTGGCCGGTAATAGCAATCAGCCCCAGCATTTT.